The clone carrying this T cell receptor (beta chain) appeared once. Its antigen is as yet unknown. V lost 6 bases, J lost 3 bases, and 4 bases stayed unmatched. From germline, CDR1 is PRHDT and CDR2 FYEKMQ (reference sequence). This CDR3 is built from 14 residues. This entry belongs to a study of T cell clones after liver transplantation. At the level of the study: HCV positivity affected three of eight recipients; the rest lacked autoimmune or viral indications. At least one year of complete immunosuppression withdrawal without enzymes over twice normal defined tolerance.

Notes on the study in general: Circulating graft-donor-reactive CD4 TCRbeta sequences fell significantly post-transplant in most of the 8 subjects.

Sorting of unstimulated PBMCs yielded separate CD3+CD4+ and CD3+CD8+ fractions. The data were produced by immunoSEQ multiplex PCR, yet TCRdb's version contains in-frame clones alone and is incomplete. This table has about 15,000 clones, around 90% appearing once. This receptor was identified in a human donor who received a liver transplant. Sequenced material: CD8+ T cells from blood, taken before liver transplant. The V and J genes are TRBV13 and TRBJ2-5; 10 bases are shared with TRBD1. The chain's CDR3 is CASRSGTGEETQYF. For the CDR3, the DNA is TGTGCCAGCAGATCCGGGACAGGGGAAGAGACCCAGTACTTC.